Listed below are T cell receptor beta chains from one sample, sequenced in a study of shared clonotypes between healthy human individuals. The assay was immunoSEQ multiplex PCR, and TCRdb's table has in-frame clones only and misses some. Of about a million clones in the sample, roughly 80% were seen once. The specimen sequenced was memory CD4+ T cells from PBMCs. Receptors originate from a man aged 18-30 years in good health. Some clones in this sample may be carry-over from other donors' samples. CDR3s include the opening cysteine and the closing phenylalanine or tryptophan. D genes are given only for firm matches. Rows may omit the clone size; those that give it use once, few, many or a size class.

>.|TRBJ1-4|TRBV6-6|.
CASSYSATTNEKLFF
TGTGCCAGCAGTTACTCCGCAACAACTAATGAAAAACTGTTTTTT
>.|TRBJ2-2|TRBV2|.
CASSPIYTGELFF
TGTGCCAGCAGCCCCATCTACACCGGGGAGCTGTTTTTT
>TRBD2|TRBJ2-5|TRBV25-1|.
CASSGGRWTQYF
TGTGCCAGCAGCGGGGGGAGGTGGACCCAGTACTTC
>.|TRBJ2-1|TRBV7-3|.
CASSLMDKSEQFF
TGTGCCAGCAGCTTAATGGATAAATCTGAGCAGTTCTTC
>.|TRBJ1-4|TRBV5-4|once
CASSLGLGDGNGKLFF
TGTGCCAGCAGCTTGGGTCTAGGGGACGGGAATGGAAAACTGTTTTTT
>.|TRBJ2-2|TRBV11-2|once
CASLVGANTGELFF
TGTGCCAGTCTAGTGGGGGCGAACACCGGGGAGCTGTTTTTT
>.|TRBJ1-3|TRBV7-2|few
CASSYTGGNTIYF
TGTGCCAGCAGCTACACCGGGGGAAACACCATATATTTT
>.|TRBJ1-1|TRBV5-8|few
CASSAEGNTEAFF
TGTGCCAGCAGCGCCGAAGGGAACACTGAAGCTTTCTTT
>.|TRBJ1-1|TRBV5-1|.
CASSLGGQRYTEAFF
TGCGCCAGCAGCTTGGGGGGACAAAGGTACACTGAAGCTTTCTTT
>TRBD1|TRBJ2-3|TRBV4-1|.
CASSPTRQGAPTDTQYF
TGCGCCAGCAGCCCGACGCGACAGGGGGCCCCCACAGATACGCAGTATTTT
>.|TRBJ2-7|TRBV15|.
CATSRDRREQYF
TGTGCCACCAGCAGAGATCGGAGGGAGCAGTACTTC
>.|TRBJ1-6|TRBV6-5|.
CASSYSQKPSPLHF
TGTGCCAGCAGTTACTCTCAAAAGCCTTCACCCCTCCACTTT
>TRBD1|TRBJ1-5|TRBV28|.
CASTPGPGQINQPQHF
TGTGCCAGCACTCCCGGACCGGGACAGATCAATCAGCCCCAGCATTTT
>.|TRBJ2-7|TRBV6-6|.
CASSGLRQPYEQYF
TGTGCCAGCAGCGGCCTTCGACAGCCCTACGAGCAGTACTTC
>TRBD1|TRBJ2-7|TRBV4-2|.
CASSQDSNRGPGEQYF
TGTGCCAGCAGCCAAGACTCTAACAGGGGGCCAGGCGAGCAGTACTTC
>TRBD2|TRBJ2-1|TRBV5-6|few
CASSLFGTILDEQFF
TGTGCCAGCAGCTTGTTTGGGACTATCCTGGATGAGCAGTTCTTC
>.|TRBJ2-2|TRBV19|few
CASSVRDQNTGELFF
TGTGCCAGTAGTGTCCGGGACCAGAACACCGGGGAGCTGTTTTTT
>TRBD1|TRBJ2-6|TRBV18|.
CASSPFPGQGARGANVLTF
TGTGCCAGCTCACCTTTCCCGGGACAGGGGGCGCGTGGGGCCAACGTCCTGACTTTC
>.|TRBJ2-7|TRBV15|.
CATRLTGLNEQYF
TGTGCCACCAGGCTCACCGGACTGAACGAGCAGTACTTC
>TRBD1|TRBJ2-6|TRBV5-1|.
CASSRDRGGSGANVLTF
TGCGCCAGCAGCCGGGACAGGGGAGGCTCTGGGGCCAACGTCCTGACTTTC
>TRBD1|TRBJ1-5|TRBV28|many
CASRIGTGVNQPQHF
TGTGCCAGCCGGATCGGGACAGGGGTCAATCAGCCCCAGCATTTT
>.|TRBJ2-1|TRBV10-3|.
CAISGGTSFPEQFF
TGTGCCATCAGCGGGGGTACTAGTTTCCCTGAGCAGTTCTTC
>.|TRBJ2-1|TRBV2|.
CASTNNEQFF
TGTGCCAGCACGAACAATGAGCAGTTCTTC
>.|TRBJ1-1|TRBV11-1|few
CASSTDPGADTEAFF
TGTGCCAGCAGTACCGACCCGGGGGCGGACACTGAAGCTTTCTTT
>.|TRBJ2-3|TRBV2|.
CASSEDRSWDTQYF
TGTGCCAGCAGTGAGGACCGATCTTGGGATACGCAGTATTTT
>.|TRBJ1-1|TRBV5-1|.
CASSLVGQITEAFF
TGCGCCAGCAGCTTGGTAGGCCAGATCACTGAAGCTTTCTTT
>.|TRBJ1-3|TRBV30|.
CAWRTPGFSGNTIYF
TGTGCCTGGAGGACTCCAGGGTTTTCTGGAAACACCATATATTTT
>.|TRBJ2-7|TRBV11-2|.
CASSLGQGFYEQYF
TGTGCCAGCAGCTTGGGGCAGGGCTTCTACGAGCAGTACTTC
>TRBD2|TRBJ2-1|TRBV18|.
CASSPSSGANNEQFF
TGTGCCAGCTCACCAAGTAGCGGGGCCAACAATGAGCAGTTCTTC